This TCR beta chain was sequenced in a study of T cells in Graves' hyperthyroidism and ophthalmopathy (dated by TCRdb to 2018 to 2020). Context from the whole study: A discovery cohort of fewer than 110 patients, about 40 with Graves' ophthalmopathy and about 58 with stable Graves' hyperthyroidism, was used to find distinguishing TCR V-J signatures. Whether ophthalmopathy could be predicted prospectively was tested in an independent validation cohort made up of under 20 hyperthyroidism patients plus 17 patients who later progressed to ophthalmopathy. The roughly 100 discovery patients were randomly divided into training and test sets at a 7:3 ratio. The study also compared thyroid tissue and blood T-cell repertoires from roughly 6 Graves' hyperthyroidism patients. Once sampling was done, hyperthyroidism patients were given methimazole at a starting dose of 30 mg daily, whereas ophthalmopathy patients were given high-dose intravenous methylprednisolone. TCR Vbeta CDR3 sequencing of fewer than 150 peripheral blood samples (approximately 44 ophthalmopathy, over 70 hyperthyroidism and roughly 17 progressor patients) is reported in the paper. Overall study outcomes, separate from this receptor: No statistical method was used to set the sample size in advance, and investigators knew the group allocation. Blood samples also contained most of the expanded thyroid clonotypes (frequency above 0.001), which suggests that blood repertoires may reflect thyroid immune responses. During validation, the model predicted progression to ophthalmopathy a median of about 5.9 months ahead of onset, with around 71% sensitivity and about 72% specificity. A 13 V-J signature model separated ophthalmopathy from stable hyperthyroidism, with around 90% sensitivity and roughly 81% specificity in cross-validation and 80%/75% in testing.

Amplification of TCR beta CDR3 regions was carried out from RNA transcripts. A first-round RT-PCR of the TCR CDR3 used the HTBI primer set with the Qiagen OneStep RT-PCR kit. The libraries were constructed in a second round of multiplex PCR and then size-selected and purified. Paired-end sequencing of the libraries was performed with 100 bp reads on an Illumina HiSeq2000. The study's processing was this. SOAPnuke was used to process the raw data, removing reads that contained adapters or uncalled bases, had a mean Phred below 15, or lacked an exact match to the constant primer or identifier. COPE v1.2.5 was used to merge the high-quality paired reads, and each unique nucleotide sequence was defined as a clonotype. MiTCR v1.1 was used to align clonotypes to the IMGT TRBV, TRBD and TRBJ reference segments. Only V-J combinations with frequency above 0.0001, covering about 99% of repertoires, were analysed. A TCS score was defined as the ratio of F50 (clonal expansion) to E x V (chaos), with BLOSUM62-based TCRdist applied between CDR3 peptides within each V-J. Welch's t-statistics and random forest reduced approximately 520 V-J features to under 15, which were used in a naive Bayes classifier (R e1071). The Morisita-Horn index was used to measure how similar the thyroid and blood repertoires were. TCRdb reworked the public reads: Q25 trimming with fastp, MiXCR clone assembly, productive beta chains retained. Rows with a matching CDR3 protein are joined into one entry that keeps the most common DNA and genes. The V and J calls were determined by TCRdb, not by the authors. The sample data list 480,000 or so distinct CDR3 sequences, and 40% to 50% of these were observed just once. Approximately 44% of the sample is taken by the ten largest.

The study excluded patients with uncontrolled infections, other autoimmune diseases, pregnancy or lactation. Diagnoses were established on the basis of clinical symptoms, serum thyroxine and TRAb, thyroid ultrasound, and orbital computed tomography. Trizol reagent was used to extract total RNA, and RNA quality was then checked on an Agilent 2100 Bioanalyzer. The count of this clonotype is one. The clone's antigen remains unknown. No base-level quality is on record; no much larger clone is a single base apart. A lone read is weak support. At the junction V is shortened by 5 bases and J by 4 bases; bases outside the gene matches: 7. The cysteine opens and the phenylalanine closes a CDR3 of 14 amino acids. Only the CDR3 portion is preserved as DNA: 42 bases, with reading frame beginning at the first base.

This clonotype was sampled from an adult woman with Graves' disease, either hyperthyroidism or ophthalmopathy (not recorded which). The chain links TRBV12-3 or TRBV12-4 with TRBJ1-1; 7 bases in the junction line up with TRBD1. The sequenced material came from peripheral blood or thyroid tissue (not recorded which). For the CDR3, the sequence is CASSGTAGLTEAFF. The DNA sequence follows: TGTGCCAGCAGTGGGACAGCAGGCCTCACTGAAGCTTTCTTT.